This T cell receptor beta chain was captured in a study of beta chain features in type 1 diabetes. On this clone: The antigen is not known.

Sorted cells reached over 95% purity in every population. The CDR3 is 12 residues long. Germline CDR1 reads SQVTM; CDR2 reads ANQGSEA. With V trimmed by 7 bases and J by 6 bases, 8 bases remained unmatched. The study reverse transcribed the entire isolated RNA, so it sequenced expressed TCRB transcripts. Here immunoSEQ multiplex PCR was the method, and the copy in TCRdb shows in-frame clones only, minus some. Seen here are some 330,000 clones, roughly an eighth observed once, and the top ten hold 0.008% to 0.011%. Study-level points and caveats: VDJ junctions from type 1 diabetes patients carried fewer insertions and larger deletions. The study found moderately but significantly shorter TCRB CDR3s in all four CD4+ subsets of Type 1 diabetes patients. A potential influence of HLA type upon TCRB rearrangement remained unresolved herein.

V gene TRBV29-1 combines with J gene TRBJ1-1; 7 bases align to TRBD1. The receptor was isolated from a woman under 30 with type 1 diabetes. Sequencing used naive CD4+ T cells from blood. The CDR3 protein is CSADPQGAEAFF. The CDR3 DNA reads as TGCAGCGCTGACCCCCAGGGGGCTGAAGCTTTCTTT.